These 31 T cell receptor beta chains were all obtained from the same sample, sequenced in a study of blood T cell repertoires in COVID-19. Sequencing was performed with immunoSEQ multiplex PCR; in TCRdb, only in-frame clones are kept and a portion is missing. The repertoire holds over 95,000 clones, with nearly 90% as singletons. Sequenced sample: peripheral blood. Receptors originate from a woman in her 70s who had recovered from COVID-19.

CDR3: CASSERGFNEQFF. The DNA of the CDR3 is TGCGCCAGCAGCGAACGGGGGTTCAATGAGCAGTTCTTC. The V and J genes are TRBV4-3 and TRBJ2-1; a possible D gene is TRBD2 (6 bases). Per germline, CDR1 LGHNA and CDR2 YSLEER. The CDR3 spans 13 residues. V was shortened by 5 bases and J by 6 bases, with 11 bases between the two germline ends.

The genes are TRBV10-3 and TRBJ2-7; 10 bases fit TRBD1. V was pared by 11 bases and J by 3 bases, with 10 bases of the junction left unmatched. Germline V gene sequence: CDR1 ENHRY, CDR2 SYGVKD. The CDR3 contains 14 residues. The CDR3 here is CAAARDRGVYEQYF. Here the CDR3 DNA reads TGTGCCGCTGCCCGGGACAGGGGAGTCTACGAGCAGTACTTC.

This chain connects TRBV30 to TRBJ1-6; D is unresolved. Trimming took 5 bases from V and 6 from J, leaving 11 bases between them. In germline, CDR1 is GTSNPN, CDR2 SVGIG (reference sequence). This CDR3 contains 13 residues. For the CDR3, the DNA is TGTGCCTGGGCCCGGGTTGCTAATTCACCCCTCCACTTT. It translates to CAWARVANSPLHF. The whole variable domain, remainder taken from reference TRBV30 and TRBJ1-6, is SQTIHQWPATLVQPVGSPLSLECTVEGTSNPNLYWYRQAAGRGLQLLFYSVGIGQISSEVPQNLSASRPQDRQFILSSKKLLLSDSGFYLCAWARVANSPLHFGNGTRLTVT.

The rearrangement links TRBV20-1 to TRBJ2-1; D ambiguous. V was cut by 5 bases and J by 4 bases, with 6 bases left in between. The CDR3 is 11 residues long. Germline V gene sequence: CDR1 DFQATT, CDR2 SNEGSKA (reference sequence). CDR3 amino acids: CSALNYNEQFF. The CDR3 DNA reads as TGCAGTGCTCTTAATTACAATGAGCAGTTCTTC.

J is TRBJ1-4 and V is TRBV29-1, with a weak D call TRBD1 (5 bases). Germline CDR1 reads SQVTM; CDR2 reads ANQGSEA. The CDR3 consists of 12 residues. The CDR3 DNA sequence: TGCAGTTTCGTGGGGCCAGATGAAAAACTGTTTTTT. The encoded protein is CSFVGPDEKLFF. The entire variable domain, with the rest obtained from reference TRBV29-1 and TRBJ1-4, is as follows: SAVISQKPSRDICQRGTSLTIQCQVDSQVTMMFWYRQQPGQSLTLIATANQGSEATYESGFVIDKFPISRPNLTFSTLTVSNMSPEDSSIYLCSFVGPDEKLFFGSGTQLSVL.

The gene calls are TRBV9 and TRBJ2-1; 8 positions match TRBD2. The CDR3 sequence is 15 residues long. V shed 2 bases and J 3 bases; nucleotides not matched to a gene: 4. Germline V CDR1 and CDR2: SGDLS, YYNGEE. CDR3 residues: CASSVSAGVYNEQFF. CDR3 DNA sequence: TGTGCCAGCAGCGTCTCAGCGGGAGTCTACAATGAGCAGTTCTTC.

In this sample, this clone turned up a few times. The rearrangement joins TRBV7-2 to TRBJ2-7, with TRBD1 matching over 7 bases. This CDR3 is 14 amino acids long. CDR1 SGHTA and CDR2 FQGNSA come from the germline V gene. The junction had 1 base not matched to a gene; V was cut back by 2 bases and J by 0 bases. CDR3 nucleotides: TGTGCCAGCAGCTTACGACAGGGCTCCTACGAGCAGTACTTC. Protein: CASSLRQGSYEQYF.

The chain couples TRBV29-1 to TRBJ1-4, with 10 bases identical to TRBD1. The CDR3 runs to 14 residues. V was clipped by 6 bases and J by 8 bases; unmatched bases: 9. CDR1 is SQVTM, CDR2 ANQGSEA, per germline. This CDR3 is CSVDGQGGSEKLFF. CDR3 DNA sequence: TGCAGCGTGGATGGACAGGGGGGGAGCGAAAAACTGTTTTTT. The complete variable domain, with remaining parts taken from reference TRBV29-1 and TRBJ1-4, reads SAVISQKPSRDICQRGTSLTIQCQVDSQVTMMFWYRQQPGQSLTLIATANQGSEATYESGFVIDKFPISRPNLTFSTLTVSNMSPEDSSIYLCSVDGQGGSEKLFFGSGTQLSVL.

CDR3 coding DNA: TGTGCCAGCAGTCCTTTTCGACTAGCGGGAAAAGGGAACACCGGGGAGCTGTTTTTT. Protein sequence: CASSPFRLAGKGNTGELFF. V is TRBV28 and J is TRBJ2-2, with TRBD2 identical over 11 bases. The CDR3 is 19 residues long. Per the germline V gene, CDR1 is MDHEN and CDR2 is SYDVKM. V shed 5 bases and J 1 base; nucleotides not matched to a gene: 12.

The chain carries TRBV6-6 and TRBJ2-1; TRBD1 might be the D (6 bases). CDR1 MNHNY and CDR2 SVGAGI come from the germline V gene (reference sequence). The length of the CDR3 is 16 residues. The germline V and J ends were trimmed by 6 bases and 3 bases, with 18 bases remaining between them. The CDR3: CASSAHQGSLYNEQFF. DNA for the CDR3: TGTGCCAGCAGCGCCCATCAGGGGAGCCTCTACAATGAGCAGTTCTTC.

V gene TRBV3-1 (or the pseudogene TRBV3-2) combines with J gene TRBJ1-2, with D perhaps matching TRBD1 (6 bases). The germline V gene has CDR1 LGHDT and CDR2 YNNKEL (reference sequence). The CDR3 extends over 13 amino acids. V shed 1 base and J shed 4 bases, with 7 bases lying between them. CDR3 DNA sequence: TGTGCCAGCAGCCAAGGGGACACCTATGGCTACACCTTC. This translates into CASSQGDTYGYTF.

There are many counts of this clone. The chain combines TRBV19 with TRBJ1-5; D uncertain. Germline V gene sequence: CDR1 LNHDA, CDR2 SQIVND (reference sequence). Trimming shortened V by 4 bases and J by 4 bases, and 17 bases separated the two germline ends. The CDR3 spans 16 residues. The CDR3 here is CASSTPVGTGNQPQHF. CDR3 coding DNA: TGTGCCAGTAGTACACCTGTCGGCACCGGGAATCAGCCCCAGCATTTT.

This chain joins TRBV10-3 and TRBJ1-4; 8 bases match TRBD1. After removal of 10 bases from V and 7 bases from J, the junction contained 14 bases not matched to a gene. The CDR3 sequence is 15 residues long. CDR1 and CDR2 (germline): ENHRY, SYGVKD. CDR3: CATGAGGAGSEKLFF. The CDR3 region has the DNA TGTGCCACCGGCGCAGGGGGCGCAGGAAGTGAAAAACTGTTTTTT.

The CDR3 DNA reads as TGTGCCACCAGCCGGGACAGACTCTACGAGCAGTACTTC. Translated, it gives CATSRDRLYEQYF. This chain joins TRBV15 and TRBJ2-7; 7 positions agree with TRBD1. The V and J ends lost 5 bases and 3 bases, in that order; junction bases with no gene match: 4. Per the germline V gene, CDR1 is LNHNV and CDR2 is YYDKDF (reference sequence). This CDR3 has 13 residues.

The V gene is TRBV11-1, the J gene TRBJ1-4; no firm D call. The germline gives CDR1 SGHAT, CDR2 FQDESV (reference sequence). V was clipped by 2 bases and J by 5 bases, with 12 bases between them. This CDR3 has 15 amino acids. The CDR3 loop reads CASSLSRRPNEKLFF. CDR3 bases: TGTGCCAGCAGCTTATCGAGGCGGCCGAATGAAAAACTGTTTTTT. Supplemented by reference TRBV11-1 and TRBJ1-4, the full variable domain reads EAEVAQSPRYKITEKSQAVAFWCDPISGHATLYWYRQILGQGPELLVQFQDESVVDDSQLPKDRFSAERLKGVDSTLKIQPAELGDSAMYLCASSLSRRPNEKLFFGSGTQLSVL.

The chain recombines TRBV7-2 with TRBJ2-1, with 8 bases fitting TRBD1. Germline CDR1 and CDR2: SGHTA and FQGNSA. With 5 bases clipped from V and 3 bases from J, the junction kept 6 bases outside the gene matches. The length of the CDR3 is 15 residues. CDR3 sequence (DNA): TGTGCCAGCAGCCAGTGGACAGGGATCTACAATGAGCAGTTCTTC. It specifies CASSQWTGIYNEQFF.

This chain joins TRBV21-1 and TRBJ2-2; the tabulated D call, TRBD1, remains unverified against the DNA. TRBV21-1 is termed a pseudogene. The CDR3 sequence is 18 residues long. The CDR3 loop is CASSNRGTAGPKGGELFF. CDR3 in DNA: TGTGCCAGCAGCAACAGAGGGACAGCCGGGCCAAAGGGCGGGGAGCTGTTTTTT.

This chain joins TRBV7-9 and TRBJ2-3, with 7 bases that match TRBD2. The CDR3 length is 14 residues. V lost 1 base to trimming and J lost 6 bases; unmatched junction nucleotides: 4. In germline, CDR1 is SEHNR, CDR2 FQNEAQ (reference sequence). Here the CDR3 DNA reads TGTGCCAGCAGCTTAGATGGGGGAGGGGATACGCAGTATTTT. It encodes CASSLDGGGDTQYF.

The V and J genes are TRBV11-2 and TRBJ2-5, with 14 bases identical to TRBD2. CDR3 size: 16 residues. Trimming removed 4 bases from V and 5 bases from J; junction bases left unmatched: 6. CDR1 is SGHAT and CDR2 is FQNNGV in the germline V gene. CDR3 nucleotides: TGTGCCAGCAGCTCTCGGACTAGCGGGGGGCTGGAGACCCAGTACTTC. Translating it yields CASSSRTSGGLETQYF.

This clone has just one count. The CDR3 bases are TGTGCCAGCAGCTTAGCTTCTTTCTATGGCTACACCTTC. Translation gives CASSLASFYGYTF. The chain couples TRBV7-9 to TRBJ1-2; no reliable D call. The CDR3 runs to 13 residues. Germline V gene lookup returns CDR1 SEHNR and CDR2 FQNEAQ (reference sequence). V was shortened by 0 bases and J by 4 bases, with 6 bases between the two germline ends. The whole variable domain, filled in from reference TRBV7-9 and TRBJ1-2, reads DTGVSQNPRHKITKRGQNVTFRCDPISEHNRLYWYRQTLGQGPEFLTYFQNEAQLEKSRLLSDRFSAERPKGSFSTLEIQRTEQGDSAMYLCASSLASFYGYTFGSGTRLTVV.

This clone occurred once. The chain carries TRBV28 and TRBJ2-7, with 7 nucleotides matching TRBD1. After removal of 4 bases from V and 5 bases from J, the junction contained 8 bases not matched to a gene. Looked up from germline, CDR1 is MDHEN and CDR2 is SYDVKM. This CDR3 is 14 amino acids long. DNA for the CDR3: TGTGCCAGCAGTTCCGGGACAGCCCGTAACGAGCAGTACTTC. The encoded protein is CASSSGTARNEQYF.

The V call is TRBV29-1, the J call TRBJ1-1; the match to TRBD1 covers 7 bases. The CDR3 spans 12 residues. Germline V gene lookup returns CDR1 SQVTM and CDR2 ANQGSEA. The ends lost 6 bases at V and 1 base at J; junction bases unmatched: 2. The CDR3 is CSVGQRNTEAFF. The CDR3 DNA is TGCAGCGTGGGACAGAGGAACACTGAAGCTTTCTTT.

V gene TRBV28 combines with J gene TRBJ2-7; D is perhaps TRBD1 (5 bases). V was cut by 6 bases and J by 4 bases, with 10 bases left in between. The germline CDR1 and CDR2 sequences are MDHEN and SYDVKM. This CDR3 has 12 residues. The CDR3 spells CASRGLRYEQYF. The DNA for the CDR3 is TGTGCCAGCAGGGGGCTAAGATACGAGCAGTACTTC.

This sequence joins TRBV30 and TRBJ1-1; 10 bases fit TRBD1. Losses at the gene ends were 5 bases for V and 0 bases for J; bases not matched to a gene: 15. The germline CDR1 and CDR2 sequences are GTSNPN and SVGIG (reference sequence). CDR3 length equals 18 residues. In DNA, the CDR3 is TGTGCCTGGGCCGGGACAGGGGTTCCCTTAGGTATGAACACTGAAGCTTTCTTT. Translated: CAWAGTGVPLGMNTEAFF.

The chain carries TRBV7-3 and TRBJ2-5; a possible D gene is TRBD2 (7 bases). CDR3 size: 13 residues. Trimming shortened V by 3 bases and J by 5 bases, and 10 bases separated the two germline ends. Per the germline V gene, CDR1 is SGHTA and CDR2 is FQGTGA. The chain's CDR3 is CASSFRGGETQYF. CDR3 nucleotides: TGTGCCAGCAGCTTCAGGGGAGGGGAGACCCAGTACTTC. Filled out from reference TRBV7-3 and TRBJ2-5, the complete variable domain reads GAGVSQTPSNKVTEKGKYVELRCDPISGHTALYWYRQSLGQGPEFLIYFQGTGAADDSGLPNDRFFAVRPEGSVSTLKIQRTERGDSAVYLCASSFRGGETQYFGPGTRLLVL.

A few counts support this clone. The chain has TRBV7-8 and TRBJ1-5, with 10 bases lining up with TRBD1. J was trimmed by 5 bases and V by 1 base; bases with no gene match: 5. The CDR3 runs 16 residues. Germline V gene data show CDR1 as SGHVS and CDR2 as FQNEAQ. The CDR3 region has the DNA TGTGCCAGCAGCTTAGAGGGACAGGGGACATATCAGCCCCAGCATTTT. Amino acids: CASSLEGQGTYQPQHF.

V gene TRBV7-9 combines with J gene TRBJ2-7; D is possibly TRBD1 (6 bases). The CDR3 spans 14 residues. Germline values: CDR1 SEHNR, CDR2 FQNEAQ (reference sequence). V gave up 1 base and J gave up 6 bases, with 13 bases separating them. In DNA form, the CDR3 reads TGTGCCAGCAGCTTAGTACAGGGACGGAGCGAGCAGTACTTC. Its translation is CASSLVQGRSEQYF.

The chain combines TRBV9 with TRBJ2-2, with D perhaps TRBD1 (5 bases). Trimming cost V 4 bases and J 0 bases, with 16 bases left between them. The CDR3 has 17 amino acids. The germline CDR1 and CDR2 sequences are SGDLS and YYNGEE. In DNA, the CDR3 is TGTGCCAGCAGCCTACTCCCAGGGCAGGCGAACACCGGGGAGCTGTTTTTT. It encodes CASSLLPGQANTGELFF.

The chain is built from TRBV28 and TRBJ1-2; D not resolved. The CDR3 totals 14 residues. Germline CDR1 and CDR2: MDHEN and SYDVKM. Trimming stripped 6 bases from V and 7 bases from J, with 18 bases between. The CDR3 bases are TGTGCCAGCAGGCCCACACCCGACATCGGTGGCTACACCTTC. Its translation: CASRPTPDIGGYTF.

The gene calls are TRBV24-1 and TRBJ2-1; 8 nucleotides line up with TRBD1. This CDR3 comprises 11 residues. Looked up from germline, CDR1 is KGHDR and CDR2 is SFDVKD. With 2 bases clipped from V and 15 bases from J, the junction kept 2 bases outside the gene matches. CDR3 sequence: CATSDSTGVFF. In DNA form, the CDR3 reads TGTGCCACCAGTGATTCGACAGGGGTGTTCTTC.

The chain uses TRBV7-2 and TRBJ2-7; 8 bases agree with TRBD2. CDR1 and CDR2 from the germline V gene are SGHTA and FQGNSA. Trimming at V came to 5 bases and at J to 3 bases, leaving 6 bases not matched to a gene. This CDR3 region has 14 residues. DNA of the CDR3: TGTGCCAGCAGCCGTAGCGGGATAGGCTACGAGCAGTACTTC. Translation gives CASSRSGIGYEQYF.